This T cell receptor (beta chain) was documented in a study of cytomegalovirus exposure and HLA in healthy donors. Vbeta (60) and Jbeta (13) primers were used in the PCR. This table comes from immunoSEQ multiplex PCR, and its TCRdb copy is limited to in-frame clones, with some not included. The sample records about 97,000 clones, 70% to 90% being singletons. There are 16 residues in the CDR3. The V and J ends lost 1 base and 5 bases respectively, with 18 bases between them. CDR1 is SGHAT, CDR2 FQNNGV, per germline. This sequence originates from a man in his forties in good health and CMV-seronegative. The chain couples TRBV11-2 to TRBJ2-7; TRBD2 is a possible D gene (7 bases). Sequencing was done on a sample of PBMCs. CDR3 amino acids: CASSLGYEGGPHEQYF. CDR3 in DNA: TGTGCCAGCAGCTTAGGGTATGAGGGGGGGCCCCACGAGCAGTACTTC.